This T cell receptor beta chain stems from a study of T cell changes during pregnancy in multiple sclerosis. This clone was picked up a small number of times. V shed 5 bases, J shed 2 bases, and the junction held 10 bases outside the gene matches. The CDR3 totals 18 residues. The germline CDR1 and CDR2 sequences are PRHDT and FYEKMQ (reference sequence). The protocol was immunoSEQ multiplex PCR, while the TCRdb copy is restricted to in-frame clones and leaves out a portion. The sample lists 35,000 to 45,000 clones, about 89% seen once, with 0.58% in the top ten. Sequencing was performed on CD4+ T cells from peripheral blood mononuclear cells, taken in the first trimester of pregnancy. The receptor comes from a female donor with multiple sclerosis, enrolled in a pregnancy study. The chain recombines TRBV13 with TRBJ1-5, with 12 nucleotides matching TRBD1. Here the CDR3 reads CASSLRGTGGYGNQPQHF. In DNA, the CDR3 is TGTGCCAGCAGCCTCCGGGGGACAGGGGGCTATGGCAATCAGCCCCAGCATTTT.